Below, 18 T cell receptor beta chains from the same sample are listed, as sequenced in a study of Graves' ophthalmopathy and Graves' hyperthyroidism. Amplification of the TCR beta CDR3 regions used RNA transcripts (as template). RT-PCR was first run with HTBI primers, then multiplex PCR in a second round. TCRdb itself ran the multiplex PCR reads through MiXCR, one entry per CDR3 protein. The repertoire holds 600,000 to 950,000 distinct CDR3 sequences, with around 40% as singletons. Sequenced material: peripheral blood. Receptor source: an adult man with Graves' ophthalmopathy.

J is TRBJ1-2 and V is TRBV29-1, with 10 bases aligning to TRBD1. Germline V gene lookup returns CDR1 SQVTM and CDR2 ANQGSEA. This CDR3 comprises 16 residues. V lost 6 bases to trimming and J lost 6 bases; unmatched junction nucleotides: 16. This CDR3 is CSVVRGGQGTVDGYTF. The DNA of the CDR3 is TGCAGCGTCGTTCGGGGGGGACAGGGGACAGTAGATGGCTACACCTTC.

On this clonotype: A much bigger clone sits one base away, suggesting this may be a read error. CDR3 protein: CAGSDRLNTEAFF. CDR3 coding DNA: TGTGCCGGCAGTGACAGATTGAACACTGAAGCTTTCTTT. The chain has TRBV10-3 and TRBJ1-1, with TRBD1 as a possible D gene (5 bases). V was cut by 11 bases and J by 0 bases, with 13 bases left in between. This CDR3 is 13 amino acids long. CDR1 and CDR2 from the germline V gene are ENHRY and SYGVKD.

Only a few counts were recorded for this clonotype. The chain uses TRBV25-1 and TRBJ1-2; perhaps TRBD1 as D (6 bases). This CDR3 comprises 14 residues. Trimming stripped 8 bases from V and 1 base from J, with 14 bases between. CDR1 and CDR2 from the germline V gene are MGHDK and SYGVNS. The CDR3 reads CASHQRGINYGYTF. In DNA, the CDR3 is TGTGCCAGCCACCAAAGGGGGATTAACTATGGCTACACCTTC.

The chain uses TRBV10-3 and TRBJ1-6; D is perhaps TRBD1 (5 bases). This CDR3 spans 12 amino acids. V lost 8 bases to trimming and J lost 9 bases, with 11 bases between them. CDR1 is ENHRY, CDR2 SYGVKD, per germline. In nucleotides, the CDR3 is TGTGCCATCGGCGCAGGGCCTTCACCCCTCCACTTT. Encoded protein: CAIGAGPSPLHF.

This clonotype has only a few counts. The rearrangement uses TRBV12-3 or TRBV12-4 and TRBJ2-5; D uncertain. V gave up 6 bases and J gave up 7 bases, with 12 bases separating them. The CDR3 sequence is 12 residues long. The CDR3 here is CASSTHPGTQYF. CDR3 nucleotide sequence: TGTGCCAGCAGCACCCACCCGGGGACCCAGTACTTC.

This clonotype showed up many times. The chain carries TRBV7-3 and TRBJ2-5; no clear D. V was clipped by 3 bases and J by 5 bases, with 10 bases between them. Germline loops: CDR1 SGHTA, CDR2 FQGTGA. The CDR3 contains 13 residues. CDR3 coding DNA: TGTGCCAGCAGCTTCACCTCCCAGGAGACCCAGTACTTC. Translating gives CASSFTSQETQYF.

The rearrangement joins TRBV29-1 to TRBJ2-3; 7 bases agree with TRBD1. V shed 7 bases and J 4 bases; nucleotides not matched to a gene: 14. The length of the CDR3 is 15 residues. Germline values: CDR1 SQVTM, CDR2 ANQGSEA. As DNA, the CDR3 is TGCAGCGCCCTGAGCAGGGGGTATACCGCAGATACGCAGTATTTT. Translated, it gives CSALSRGYTADTQYF.

V is TRBV2 and J is TRBJ2-7, with D unresolved. This CDR3 is 11 amino acids long. Germline-derived CDR1 and CDR2 are SNHLY and FYNNEI. Trimming removed 7 bases from V and 7 bases from J, with 11 bases in between. The CDR3 DNA follows: TGTGCCAGCACACTTCAGAATGAGCAGTACTTC. Amino acid sequence: CASTLQNEQYF.

The rearrangement links TRBV9 to TRBJ2-7; 7 bases are a match to TRBD2. CDR1 SGDLS and CDR2 YYNGEE come from the germline V gene. The CDR3 has 15 residues. Germline trimming cut 0 bases from V and 3 bases from J; bases unmatched to any gene: 6. The chain's CDR3 is CASSVGGGRVYEQYF. CDR3 sequence (DNA): TGTGCCAGCAGCGTAGGGGGCGGGAGAGTCTACGAGCAGTACTTC.

V usage is TRBV10-3 and J usage is TRBJ1-2; TRBD1 is a possible D gene (5 bases). The CDR3 runs to 13 residues. Germline V gene lookup returns CDR1 ENHRY and CDR2 SYGVKD. Trimming removed 10 bases from V and 4 bases from J, with 16 bases in between. CDR3 sequence (DNA): TGTGCCAGCAGAATCGGGACTCCCTATGGCTACACCTTC. As protein: CASRIGTPYGYTF.

With regard to this clonotype: A much larger clone differs from this one at a single base, so this may be a read error. The chain uses TRBV7-3 and TRBJ1-3; tentative D call: TRBD1 (6 bases). Germline V lookup: CDR1 SGHTA, CDR2 FQGTGA. The CDR3 covers 14 residues. CDR3 in DNA: TGTGCCAGCAGCTCGCCAGGGGATGGAAACACCGTATATTTT. This sequence encodes CASSSPGDGNTVYF.

Concerning this clonotype itself: Just one base apart from a much larger clone, this may be a read error. The gene calls are TRBV19 and TRBJ1-3, with a possible D match to TRBD1 (5 bases). Germline values: CDR1 LNHDA, CDR2 SQIVND (reference sequence). The CDR3 covers 15 residues. The CDR3 DNA follows: TGTGCCAGTAGTACAACAGGAGGATCTGGAAACACCACATATTTT. Its translation is CASSTTGGSGNTTYF.

This clonotype was counted at least ten times. This rearrangement joins TRBV25-1 to TRBJ2-2; 7 bases fit TRBD2. Germline V gene data show CDR1 as MGHDK and CDR2 as SYGVNS. The CDR3 is made up of 16 amino acids. V lost 5 bases, J lost 1 base, and 7 bases stayed unmatched. CDR3 coding DNA: TGTGCCAGCAGTAGATCTAGCGGAGGGAACACCGGGGAGCTGTTTTTT. Translating it yields CASSRSSGGNTGELFF.

Points on this clonotype: The junction and the germline gene differ at one end; a read error may be behind it. The rearrangement uses TRBV7-9 and TRBJ2-6, with a tentative D call TRBD1 (5 bases). The CDR3 contains 16 residues. Germline lookup yields CDR1 SEHNR and CDR2 FQNEAQ (reference sequence). This CDR3 is CASSLDTHSGANVPTF. The CDR3 coding sequence is TGTGCCAGCAGCCTCGATACCCACTCTGGGGCCAACGTCCCGACTTTC.

This rearrangement joins TRBV7-9 to TRBJ2-5, with D uncertain. Germline lookup yields CDR1 SEHNR and CDR2 FQNEAQ (reference sequence). This CDR3 has 12 residues. Trimming pared 5 bases from V and 7 bases from J, leaving 11 bases between. The CDR3 loop reads CASSAYTGTQYF. CDR3 bases: TGTGCCAGCAGCGCGTACACCGGGACCCAGTACTTC.

The J gene is TRBJ2-7, the V gene TRBV15; 10 nucleotides agree with TRBD1. The CDR3 contains 14 residues. Germline values: CDR1 LNHNV, CDR2 YYDKDF (reference sequence). V lost 4 bases, J lost 3 bases, and 3 bases stayed unmatched. The CDR3 region is CATSIDRGHYEQYF. The CDR3 coding sequence is TGTGCCACCAGCATAGACAGGGGGCACTACGAGCAGTACTTC.

Ten or more counts support this clonotype. The chain couples TRBV7-2 to TRBJ2-2; unclear D gene. The CDR3 totals 13 residues. The germline V gene has CDR1 SGHTA and CDR2 FQGNSA. V was clipped by 0 bases and J by 4 bases, with 3 bases between them. CDR3 sequence: CASSLALTGELFF. CDR3 in DNA: TGTGCCAGCAGCTTAGCGCTCACCGGGGAGCTGTTTTTT.

V usage is TRBV4-1 and J usage is TRBJ1-2; D is unresolved. CDR1 and CDR2 from the germline V gene are MGHRA and YSYEKL. Trimming left V 0 bases short and J 3 bases short, with 20 bases between. The CDR3 consists of 18 residues. DNA for the CDR3: TGCGCCAGCAGCCAAGAACGTGGTCCCGCGGGTTGGGACTATGGCTACACCTTC. It specifies CASSQERGPAGWDYGYTF.